Ten or more counts support the clone carrying this T cell receptor (beta chain). The antigen is not known. The junction and the germline gene differ at one end; a read error may be behind it. These data originate in a study of T cell repertoires in cytomegalovirus infection. Whole-study context: CMV infection together with matching HLA type was indicated by public TCR beta signatures. Study findings and constraints: Cumulative public TCR beta family frequency identified carriers of CMV plus the relevant HLA. The ex vivo response showed dominance by HLA-C-restricted CMV-specific TCR beta clonotypes.

Germline lookup yields CDR1 LNHDA and CDR2 SQIVND (reference sequence). This CDR3 has 13 residues. A single record per CDR3 protein comes from TCRdb applying MiXCR to the reads. The repertoire holds tens of thousands of distinct CDR3 sequences, with around 3.8% as singletons. V is TRBV19 and J is TRBJ1-2; D not resolved. The sequenced material came from PBMCs. This clonotype originated in a human donor in good health (CMV status not recorded). Some clones in this sample may be carry-over from other donors' samples. The CDR3 nucleotides read TGTGCCAGTAGTGTAGACGTCCTCTATGGCTACACCTTC. It encodes CASSVDVLYGYTF.